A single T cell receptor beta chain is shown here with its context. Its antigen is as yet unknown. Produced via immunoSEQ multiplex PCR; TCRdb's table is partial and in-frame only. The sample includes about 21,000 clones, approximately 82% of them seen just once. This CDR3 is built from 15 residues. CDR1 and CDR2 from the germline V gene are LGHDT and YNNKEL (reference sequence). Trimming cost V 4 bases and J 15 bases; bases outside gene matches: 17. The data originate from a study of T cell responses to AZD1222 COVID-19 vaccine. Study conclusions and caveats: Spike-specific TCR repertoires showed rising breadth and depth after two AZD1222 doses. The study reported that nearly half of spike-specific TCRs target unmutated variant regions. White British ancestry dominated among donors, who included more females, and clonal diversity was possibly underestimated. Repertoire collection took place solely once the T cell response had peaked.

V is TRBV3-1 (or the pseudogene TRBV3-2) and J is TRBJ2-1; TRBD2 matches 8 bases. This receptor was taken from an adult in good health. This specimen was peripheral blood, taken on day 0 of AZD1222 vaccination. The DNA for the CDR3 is TGTGCCAGCAGCCGCTACCTCCAGGTCGGGGGGGCTTGGTTCTTC. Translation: CASSRYLQVGGAWFF.